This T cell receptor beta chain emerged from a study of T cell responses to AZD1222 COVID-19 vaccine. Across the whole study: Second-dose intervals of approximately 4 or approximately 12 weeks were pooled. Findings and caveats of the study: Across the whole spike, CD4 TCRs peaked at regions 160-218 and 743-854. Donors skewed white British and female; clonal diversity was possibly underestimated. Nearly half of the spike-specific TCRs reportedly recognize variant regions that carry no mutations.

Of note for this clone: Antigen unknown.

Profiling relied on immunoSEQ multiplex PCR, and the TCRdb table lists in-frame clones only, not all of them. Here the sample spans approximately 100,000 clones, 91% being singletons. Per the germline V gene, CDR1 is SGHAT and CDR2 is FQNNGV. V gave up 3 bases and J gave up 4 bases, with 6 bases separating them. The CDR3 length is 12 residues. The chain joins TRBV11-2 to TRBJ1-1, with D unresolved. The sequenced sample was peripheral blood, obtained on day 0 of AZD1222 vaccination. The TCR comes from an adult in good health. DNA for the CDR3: TGTGCCAGCAGCTTTACCCGCACTGAAGCTTTCTTT. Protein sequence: CASSFTRTEAFF.